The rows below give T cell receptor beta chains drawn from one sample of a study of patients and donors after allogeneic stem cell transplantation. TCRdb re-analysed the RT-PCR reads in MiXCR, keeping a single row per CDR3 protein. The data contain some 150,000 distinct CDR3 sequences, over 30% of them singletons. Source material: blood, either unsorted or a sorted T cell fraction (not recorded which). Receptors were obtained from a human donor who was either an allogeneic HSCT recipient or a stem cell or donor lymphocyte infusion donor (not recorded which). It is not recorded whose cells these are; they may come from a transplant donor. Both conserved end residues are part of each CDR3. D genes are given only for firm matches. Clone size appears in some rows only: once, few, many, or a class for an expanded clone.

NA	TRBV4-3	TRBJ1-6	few	TGCGCCAGCAGCCCCAGAGCGCGTGTTCTCAATTCACCCCTCCACTTT	CASSPRARVLNSPLHF
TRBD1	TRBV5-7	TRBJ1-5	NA	TGTGCCAGCAGCTTGGGACAGGGGGCCAATCAGCCCCAGCATTTT	CASSLGQGANQPQHF
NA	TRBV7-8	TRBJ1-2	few	TGTGCCAGCAGCTCATGGGACCGTCCCACCTTC	CASSSWDRPTF
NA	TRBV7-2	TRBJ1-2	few	TGTGCCAGCAGCCTCCGGACACCTGCTCTGGAAGGCTACACCTTC	CASSLRTPALEGYTF
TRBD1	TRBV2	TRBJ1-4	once	TGTGCCAGCAGCCCTGAAGGGACAGGCGGTGAAAAACTGTTTTTT	CASSPEGTGGEKLFF
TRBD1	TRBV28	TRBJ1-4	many	TGTGCCAGCAGGCGGGACAGGAAGTATGAAAAACTGTTTTTT	CASRRDRKYEKLFF
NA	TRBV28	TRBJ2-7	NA	TGTGCCAGCAGTACTCGACAGTCCCCTCCCCTCGAGCAGTACTTC	CASSTRQSPPLEQYF
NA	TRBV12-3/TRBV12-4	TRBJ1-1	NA	TGTGCCAGCAGACCGATACCTCCCGAAGCTTTCTTT	CASRPIPPEAFF
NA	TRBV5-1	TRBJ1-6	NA	TGCGCCAGCAGCTTGGGGGACATAGCTACTTCACCCCTCCACTTT	CASSLGDIATSPLHF
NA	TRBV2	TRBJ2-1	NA	TGTGCCTGCATAAGCTCTAGGACAGTCTTAACCTACAATGAGCAGTTCTTC	CACISSRTVLTYNEQFF
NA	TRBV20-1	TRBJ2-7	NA	TGCAGTGCCGGTCGGACGAGGCCGGCCCGCTACGAGCAGTACTTC	CSAGRTRPARYEQYF
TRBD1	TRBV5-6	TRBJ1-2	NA	TGTGCCAGCAGCTTACAGGGGGCGAGCTATGGCTACACCTTC	CASSLQGASYGYTF
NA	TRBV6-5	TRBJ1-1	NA	TGTGCCAGCAAAGAGAGGTGGGGAACGAACACTGAAGCTTTCTTT	CASKERWGTNTEAFF
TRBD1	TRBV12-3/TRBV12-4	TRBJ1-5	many	TGTGCCAGCAGTTGGCAGGGGGCTAATCAGCCCCAGCATTTT	CASSWQGANQPQHF
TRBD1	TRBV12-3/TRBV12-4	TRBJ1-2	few	TGTGCCAGCAGTTACCGGGACAGAGGTGGCTACACCTTC	CASSYRDRGGYTF
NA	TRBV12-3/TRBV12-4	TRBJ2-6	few	TGTGCCAGCATCCCCAGGGTCGGGGCCAACGTCCTGACTTTC	CASIPRVGANVLTF
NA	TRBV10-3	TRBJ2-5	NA	TGTGCCATCAGGAGGCAGGGGTATATGGAGACCCAGTACTTC	CAIRRQGYMETQYF
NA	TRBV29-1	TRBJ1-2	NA	TGCAGCGTTGACAAGGGTGTTAAGGACTATGGCTACACCTTC	CSVDKGVKDYGYTF
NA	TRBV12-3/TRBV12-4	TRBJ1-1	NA	TGTGCCAGCAGTCCCCAGGCAGGGGCGGTTGAAGCTTTCTTT	CASSPQAGAVEAFF
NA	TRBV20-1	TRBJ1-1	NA	TGCAGTGCGTCACCCGGGCCCCAAAGGAGTGAAGCTTTCTTT	CSASPGPQRSEAFF
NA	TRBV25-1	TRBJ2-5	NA	TGTGCCAGCAGTGAACCGGGACACCTCCAAGAGACCCAGTACTTC	CASSEPGHLQETQYF
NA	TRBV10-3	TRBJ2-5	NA	TGTGCCATCAGCCCGGGACTCGGAGAGACCCAGTACTTC	CAISPGLGETQYF
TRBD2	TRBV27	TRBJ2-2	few	TGTGCCAGTAGGGGAGGGGAACGAGGTATTACCGGGGAGCTGTTTTTT	CASRGGERGITGELFF
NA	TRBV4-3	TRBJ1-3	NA	TGCGCCAGCAGCCCAGGGATTGGAAACACCATATATTTT	CASSPGIGNTIYF
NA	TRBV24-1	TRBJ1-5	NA	TGTGCCACCAGTGGGTTCGGCAATCAGCCCCAGCATTTT	CATSGFGNQPQHF
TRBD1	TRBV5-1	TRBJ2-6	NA	TGCGCCAGCAGCAAATTTAGTACGGGACAGGGACTTAGTGGGGCCAACGTCCTGACTTTC	CASSKFSTGQGLSGANVLTF
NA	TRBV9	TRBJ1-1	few	TGTGCCAGCAGCGTAACCCCAGGGTTGGGCACTGAAGCTTTCTTT	CASSVTPGLGTEAFF
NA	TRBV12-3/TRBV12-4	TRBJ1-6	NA	TGTGCCAGCAGTTTAGATGGGTGGCGGAAAAATTCACCCCTCCACTTT	CASSLDGWRKNSPLHF
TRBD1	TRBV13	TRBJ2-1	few	TGTGCCAGCAGCTCCGAGGCCGGGACAGGTAGTAATGAGCAGTTCTTC	CASSSEAGTGSNEQFF
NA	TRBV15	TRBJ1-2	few	TGTGCCACCAGCATACGGGAAATAGGGCTCTCTAACTATGGCTACACCTTC	CATSIREIGLSNYGYTF
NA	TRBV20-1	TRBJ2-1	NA	TGCAGTGCTAGAGATCGAGCTGTAAGCTCCTACAATGAGCAGTTCTTC	CSARDRAVSSYNEQFF
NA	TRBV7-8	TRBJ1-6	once	TGTGCCAGCAGCTTAACTCGGGATAATTCACCCCTCCACTTT	CASSLTRDNSPLHF